This T cell receptor (beta chain) emerged from a study of blood T cell repertoires in COVID-19. The wider study: Researchers got acute and convalescent COVID-19 samples from the United States, Italy and Spain. The analysed material was cDNA or gDNA that came from T cells, B-cell-depleted T cells, or PBMCs.

V shed 0 bases and J 6 bases; nucleotides not matched to a gene: 6. CDR1 is SGHRS, CDR2 YFSETQ, per germline. The CDR3 has 15 residues. Authors' processing steps: Amplification of reference gene primers was used by the study to estimate nucleated cell counts. Clones were read by immunoSEQ multiplex PCR, and TCRdb kept only the in-frame ones, dropping some. D and trimming come from the DNA, and the V and J calls and clone size come from that table. Among tens of thousands of clones listed, approximately 80% were seen once. The sequence was obtained from an elderly man with acute or convalescent COVID-19. The V call is TRBV5-1, the J call TRBJ2-3; 8 positions agree with TRBD1. The specimen was peripheral blood. The CDR3 DNA is TGCGCCAGCAGCTTGGCCTCAGGGGGCGATGATACGCAGTATTTT. Its protein is CASSLASGGDDTQYF.